The 23 T cell receptor beta chains given below trace back to one sample, sequenced in a study of OX40 agonist ivuxolimab in advanced cancers. Some clones are missing from TCRdb's copy, which holds only in-frame ones; the method was immunoSEQ multiplex PCR. Of around 60,000 clones in the sample, approximately 91% were seen once. Specimen: CD4+ or CD8+ T cells sorted from blood, collected in a trial of the OX40 agonist ivuxolimab. These receptors were obtained from an adult with an advanced solid tumor such as melanoma, head and neck, liver or kidney cancer.

The rearrangement joins TRBV7-9 to TRBJ1-2, with D uncertain. V lost 2 bases and J lost 4, with 11 bases in between. There are 14 residues in the CDR3. Germline CDR1 and CDR2: SEHNR and FQNEAQ (reference sequence). In DNA, the CDR3 is TGTGCCAGCAGCTTATCGACGGACCTCTATGGCTACACCTTC. Translation: CASSLSTDLYGYTF.

Written as DNA, the CDR3 is TGTGCCACCAGCAGCCTGAACAGGGGCAATGAGCAGTTCTTC. Amino acids: CATSSLNRGNEQFF. The genes are TRBV15 and TRBJ2-1; 7 bases line up with TRBD1. Trimming removed 3 bases from V and 6 bases from J; junction bases left unmatched: 5. The CDR3 is 14 amino acids. Germline loops: CDR1 LNHNV, CDR2 YYDKDF (reference sequence).

The chain uses TRBV29-1 and TRBJ1-2, with TRBD1 as a possible D gene (5 bases). This CDR3 is 14 amino acids long. The V gene's germline CDR1 is SQVTM and CDR2 ANQGSEA. Trimming stripped 1 base from V and 5 bases from J, with 14 bases between. The CDR3 DNA is TGCAGCGTTGAAGGGAGTGGAGGGACGTATGGCTACACCTTC. It codes for CSVEGSGGTYGYTF.

This chain links TRBV5-1 with TRBJ2-3; possibly TRBD1 or TRBD2 for D (5 bases each). CDR1 is SGHRS, CDR2 YFSETQ, per germline. Trimming left V 3 bases short and J 6 bases short, with 14 bases between. The CDR3 contains 14 residues. CDR3 DNA: TGCGCCAGCAGCTCCGGGACCGCCGAGGATACGCAGTATTTT. This gives the protein CASSSGTAEDTQYF. The complete variable domain, with remaining parts taken from reference TRBV5-1 and TRBJ2-3, reads KAGVTQTPRYLIKTRGQQVTLSCSPISGHRSVSWYQQTPGQGLQFLFEYFSETQRNKGNFPGRFSGRQFSNSRSEMNVSTLELGDSALYLCASSSGTAEDTQYFGPGTRLTVL.

This chain uses TRBV19 with TRBJ2-7; TRBD1 matches 7 bases. Germline loops: CDR1 LNHDA, CDR2 SQIVND (reference sequence). The junction had 14 bases not matched to a gene; V was cut back by 4 bases and J by 5 bases. The CDR3 has 16 amino acids. For the CDR3, the DNA is TGTGCCAGTAGTACGTCGAAAAGGGGGCGCCTCCACGAGCAGTACTTC. It encodes CASSTSKRGRLHEQYF.

The chain recombines TRBV7-8 with TRBJ1-1, with D possibly matching TRBD1 (5 bases). This CDR3 comprises 15 residues. V gave up 1 base and J gave up 1 base, with 10 bases separating them. Looked up from germline, CDR1 is SGHVS and CDR2 is FQNEAQ. CDR3 sequence (DNA): TGTGCCAGCAGCTTAGTCGGGAGGGGGAACACTGAAGCTTTCTTT. Its translation: CASSLVGRGNTEAFF. The full variable domain, its missing parts supplied by reference TRBV7-8 and TRBJ1-1, is GAGVSQSPRYKVAKRGQDVALRCDPISGHVSLFWYQQALGQGPEFLTYFQNEAQLDKSGLPSDRFFAERPEGSVSTLKIQRTQQEDSAVYLCASSLVGRGNTEAFFGQGTRLTVV.

V usage is TRBV7-8 and J usage is TRBJ2-2; D might be TRBD2 (6 bases). The CDR3 is 15 amino acids. V lost 0 bases, J lost 5 bases, and 10 bases lay in between. Germline V gene sequence: CDR1 SGHVS, CDR2 FQNEAQ. This chain's CDR3 is CASSLAGEETGELFF. The CDR3 DNA follows: TGTGCCAGCAGCTTAGCAGGGGAGGAGACCGGGGAGCTGTTTTTT. Using reference TRBV7-8 and TRBJ2-2 for the parts outside the CDR3, the full variable domain is GAGVSQSPRYKVAKRGQDVALRCDPISGHVSLFWYQQALGQGPEFLTYFQNEAQLDKSGLPSDRFFAERPEGSVSTLKIQRTQQEDSAVYLCASSLAGEETGELFFGEGSRLTVL.

The chain couples TRBV5-1 to TRBJ1-2; weak D call: TRBD1 (5 bases). V lost 4 bases, J lost 4 bases, and 8 bases lay in between. CDR1 is SGHRS and CDR2 is YFSETQ in the germline V gene. This CDR3 comprises 12 residues. The CDR3 is CASSQGGYGYTF. CDR3 DNA sequence: TGCGCCAGCAGCCAGGGAGGCTATGGCTACACCTTC. The variable domain in full, with the rest retrieved from reference TRBV5-1 and TRBJ1-2, is KAGVTQTPRYLIKTRGQQVTLSCSPISGHRSVSWYQQTPGQGLQFLFEYFSETQRNKGNFPGRFSGRQFSNSRSEMNVSTLELGDSALYLCASSQGGYGYTFGSGTRLTVV.

This sequence joins TRBV5-1 and TRBJ1-1, with TRBD1 identical over 7 bases. Germline V gene sequence: CDR1 SGHRS, CDR2 YFSETQ. Trimming at V came to 4 bases and at J to 7 bases, leaving 10 bases not matched to a gene. The CDR3 sequence is 14 residues long. CDR3: CASSLTGSGLEAFF. In nucleotides, the CDR3 is TGCGCCAGCAGCCTGACAGGGTCCGGACTTGAAGCTTTCTTT.

This clone was seen only once. The rearrangement links TRBV15 to TRBJ2-7, with D perhaps TRBD1 (6 bases). Trimming removed 8 bases from V and 2 bases from J, with 22 bases in between. The CDR3 consists of 16 residues. Germline loops: CDR1 LNHNV, CDR2 YYDKDF (reference sequence). This chain's CDR3 is CATSRGVQGMTYEQYF. CDR3 DNA: TGTGCCACCTCCAGGGGAGTCCAGGGGATGACCTACGAGCAGTACTTC.

This chain joins TRBV6-1 and TRBJ2-7; tentative D call: TRBD2 (5 bases). In germline, CDR1 is MNHNS, CDR2 SASEGT. The CDR3 has 14 residues. The V gene lost 2 bases and the J gene lost 6 bases, with 14 bases spanning the gap. Written as DNA, the CDR3 is TGTGCCAGCAGTGAAAGGTGGGATCGGGGCGAGCAGTACTTC. Translation: CASSERWDRGEQYF.

The rearrangement joins TRBV25-1 to TRBJ1-6, with 7 bases that match TRBD1. The V gene end was trimmed by 7 bases and the J gene end by 8 bases; junction bases not matched to a gene: 8. The germline gives CDR1 MGHDK, CDR2 SYGVNS. The CDR3 consists of 14 residues. In DNA form, the CDR3 reads TGTGCCAGCACCCCACCAGGGGGTTATTCACCCCTCCACTTT. It is translated as CASTPPGGYSPLHF.

The gene calls are TRBV27 and TRBJ1-1, with D uncertain. V was trimmed by 8 bases and J by 7 bases, leaving 20 bases between them. Germline V gene lookup returns CDR1 MNHEY and CDR2 SMNVEV (reference sequence). CDR3 size: 14 residues. The CDR3 loop reads CASLKKLGPFEAFF. CDR3 sequence (DNA): TGTGCCAGCCTTAAAAAACTTGGGCCCTTTGAAGCTTTCTTT.

This sequence joins TRBV19 and TRBJ1-2, with 8 bases matching TRBD1. V lost 5 bases to trimming and J lost 2 bases; unmatched junction nucleotides: 13. There are 17 residues in the CDR3. The germline V gene encodes CDR1 LNHDA and CDR2 SQIVND (reference sequence). CDR3 DNA: TGTGCCAGTAGTCTAACGTGGGGACAGGTGACAAACTATGGCTACACCTTC. It specifies CASSLTWGQVTNYGYTF.

The rearrangement links TRBV7-9 to TRBJ2-7, with D perhaps TRBD2 (6 bases). The CDR3 runs 13 residues. Trimming cost V 5 bases and J 6 bases, with 14 bases left between them. Germline V gives CDR1 SEHNR, CDR2 FQNEAQ (reference sequence). CDR3 sequence (DNA): TGTGCCAGCAGCCCCTCGCTGGGGGGCGAGCAGTACTTC. Translated: CASSPSLGGEQYF. Using reference TRBV7-9 and TRBJ2-7 for the parts outside the CDR3, the full variable domain is DTGVSQNPRHKITKRGQNVTFRCDPISEHNRLYWYRQTLGQGPEFLTYFQNEAQLEKSRLLSDRFSAERPKGSFSTLEIQRTEQGDSAMYLCASSPSLGGEQYFGPGTRLTVT.

The V call is TRBV7-7, the J call TRBJ2-5, with TRBD1 identical over 8 bases. Germline V gene sequence: CDR1 SSHAT, CDR2 FNYEAQ (reference sequence). With 3 bases clipped from V and 4 bases from J, the junction kept 7 bases outside the gene matches. The CDR3 totals 15 residues. As DNA, the CDR3 is TGTGCCAGCAGCTTCGACCAGGGGGCCGGAGAGACCCAGTACTTC. Translation gives CASSFDQGAGETQYF. Looking up the rest from reference TRBV7-7 and TRBJ2-5 gives the full variable domain: GAGVSQSPRYKVTKRGQDVTLRCDPISSHATLYWYQQALGQGPEFLTYFNYEAQPDKSGLPSDRFSAERPEGSISTLTIQRTEQRDSAMYRCASSFDQGAGETQYFGPGTRLLVL.

V gene TRBV28 combines with J gene TRBJ2-7; the D is unclear. V was clipped by 5 bases and J by 1 base, with 9 bases between them. The CDR3 spans 13 residues. Germline CDR1 is MDHEN and CDR2 is SYDVKM. This chain's CDR3 is CASSEGSSYEQYF. The DNA of the CDR3 is TGTGCCAGCAGTGAAGGCTCATCCTACGAGCAGTACTTC.

The chain links TRBV15 to TRBJ1-5; TRBD1 is a possible D gene (5 bases). The germline gives CDR1 LNHNV, CDR2 YYDKDF (reference sequence). The CDR3 has 15 residues. The germline V and J ends were trimmed by 8 bases and 7 bases, with 21 bases remaining between them. The CDR3 protein is CATSPAGGVYQPQHF. The CDR3 DNA reads as TGTGCCACCTCCCCTGCGGGGGGAGTTTACCAGCCCCAGCATTTT.

The genes are TRBV28 and TRBJ2-5; no definite D call. Per germline, CDR1 MDHEN and CDR2 SYDVKM. This CDR3 contains 14 residues. Trimming pared 3 bases from V and 1 base from J, leaving 9 bases between. CDR3 loop: CASSLASPQETQYF. The CDR3 bases are TGTGCCAGCAGTTTGGCCAGCCCCCAAGAGACCCAGTACTTC.

This chain connects TRBV27 to TRBJ2-2; 7 bases align to TRBD2. The V and J ends lost 11 bases and 0 bases, in that order; junction bases with no gene match: 6. The CDR3 is 14 amino acids. Per the germline V gene, CDR1 is MNHEY and CDR2 is SMNVEV (reference sequence). CDR3 residues: CAGGAGTNTGELFF. The CDR3 DNA is TGTGCCGGGGGAGCGGGGACGAACACCGGGGAGCTGTTTTTT.

The rearrangement links TRBV19 to TRBJ1-5; no clear D gene. Trimming removed 0 bases from V and 10 bases from J, with 16 bases in between. The germline V gene encodes CDR1 LNHDA and CDR2 SQIVND (reference sequence). The CDR3 contains 15 residues. Written as DNA, the CDR3 is TGTGCCAGTAGTATAGACGCCAGGTTTGTGAGTCCCCAGCATTTT. Its translation: CASSIDARFVSPQHF. The entire variable domain, with the rest obtained from reference TRBV19 and TRBJ1-5, is as follows: DGGITQSPKYLFRKEGQNVTLSCEQNLNHDAMYWYRQDPGQGLRLIYYSQIVNDFQKGDIAEGYSVSREKKESFPLTVTSAQKNPTAFYLCASSIDARFVSPQHFGDGTRLSIL.

The rearrangement uses TRBV5-4 and TRBJ2-2; TRBD2 agrees at 8 bases. Germline CDR1 and CDR2: SGHNT and YYREEE (reference sequence). The CDR3 length is 16 residues. V was clipped by 7 bases and J by 0 bases; unmatched bases: 8. The CDR3 DNA follows: TGTGCCAGCTCCCGGGGGGGGGCGACGAACACCGGGGAGCTGTTTTTT. Translation: CASSRGGATNTGELFF.

This chain joins TRBV19 and TRBJ1-5, with D tentatively TRBD1 (5 bases). Per the germline V gene, CDR1 is LNHDA and CDR2 is SQIVND (reference sequence). V lost 4 bases and J 7 bases, leaving 20 bases between the germline ends. The CDR3 spans 16 residues. CDR3 sequence reads: CASSTNTGQGRQPQHF. In nucleotides, the CDR3 is TGTGCCAGTAGTACAAACACGGGCCAGGGAAGACAGCCCCAGCATTTT.